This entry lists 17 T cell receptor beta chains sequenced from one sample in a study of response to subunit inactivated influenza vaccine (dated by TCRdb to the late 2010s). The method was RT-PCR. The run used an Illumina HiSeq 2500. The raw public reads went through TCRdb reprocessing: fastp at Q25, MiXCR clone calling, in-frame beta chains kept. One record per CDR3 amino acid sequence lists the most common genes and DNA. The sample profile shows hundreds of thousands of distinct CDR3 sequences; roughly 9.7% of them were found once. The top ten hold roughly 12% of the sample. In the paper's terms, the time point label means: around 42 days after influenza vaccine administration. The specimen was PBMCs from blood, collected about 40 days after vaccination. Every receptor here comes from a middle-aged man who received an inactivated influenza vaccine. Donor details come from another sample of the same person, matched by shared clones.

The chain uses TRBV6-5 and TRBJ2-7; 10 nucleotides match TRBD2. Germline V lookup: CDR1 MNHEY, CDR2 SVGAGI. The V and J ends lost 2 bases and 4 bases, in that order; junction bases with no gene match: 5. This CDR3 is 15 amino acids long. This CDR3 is CASSYGASGSYEQYF. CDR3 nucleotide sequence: TGTGCCAGCAGTTACGGGGCTAGCGGGAGTTACGAGCAGTACTTC.

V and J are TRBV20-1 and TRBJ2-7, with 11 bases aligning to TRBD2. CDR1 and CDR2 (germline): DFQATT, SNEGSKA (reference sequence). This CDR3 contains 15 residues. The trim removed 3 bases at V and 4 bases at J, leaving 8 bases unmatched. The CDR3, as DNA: TGCAGTGCTAGGATACTAGCGGGGGATCGGTACGAGCAGTACTTC. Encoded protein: CSARILAGDRYEQYF.

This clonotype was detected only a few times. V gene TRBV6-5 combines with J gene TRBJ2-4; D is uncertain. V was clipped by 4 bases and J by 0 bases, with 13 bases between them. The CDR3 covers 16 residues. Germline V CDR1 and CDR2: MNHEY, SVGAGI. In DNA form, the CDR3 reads TGTGCCAGCAGTTCCACTCCAGGTTTAGCCAAAAACATTCAGTACTTC. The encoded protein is CASSSTPGLAKNIQYF.

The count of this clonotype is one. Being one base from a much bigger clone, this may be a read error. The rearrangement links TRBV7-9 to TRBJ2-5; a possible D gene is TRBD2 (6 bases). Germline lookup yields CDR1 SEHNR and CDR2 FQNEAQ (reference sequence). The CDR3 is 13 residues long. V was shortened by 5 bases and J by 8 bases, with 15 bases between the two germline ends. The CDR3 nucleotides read TGTGCCAGCAGCCCGGGACCGCGGGATACCCAGTACTTC. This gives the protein CASSPGPRDTQYF.

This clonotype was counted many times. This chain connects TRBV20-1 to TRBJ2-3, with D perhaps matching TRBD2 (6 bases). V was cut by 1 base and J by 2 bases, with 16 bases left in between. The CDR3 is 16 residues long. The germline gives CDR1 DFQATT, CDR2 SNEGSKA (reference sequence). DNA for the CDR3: TGCAGTGCTAGAGCGGGAGACCCAACCCACACAGATACGCAGTATTTT. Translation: CSARAGDPTHTDTQYF.

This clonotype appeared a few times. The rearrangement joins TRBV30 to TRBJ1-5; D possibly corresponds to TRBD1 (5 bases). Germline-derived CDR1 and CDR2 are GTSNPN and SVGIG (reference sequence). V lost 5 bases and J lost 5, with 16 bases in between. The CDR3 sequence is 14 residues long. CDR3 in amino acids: CAWAGDGVYQPQHF. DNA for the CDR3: TGTGCCTGGGCCGGGGACGGGGTATATCAGCCCCAGCATTTT.

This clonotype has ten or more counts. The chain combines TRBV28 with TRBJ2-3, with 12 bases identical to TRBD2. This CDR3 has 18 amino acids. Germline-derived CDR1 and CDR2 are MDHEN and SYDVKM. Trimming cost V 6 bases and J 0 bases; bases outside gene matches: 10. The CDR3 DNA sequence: TGTGCCAGCAGCCCAAGGGTACTAGCGGGAGGAAGCACAGATACGCAGTATTTT. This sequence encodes CASSPRVLAGGSTDTQYF.

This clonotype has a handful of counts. CDR3 nucleotides: TGTGCCAGCAACTACAGGGCTTACGAGCAGTACTTC. Its protein is CASNYRAYEQYF. This rearrangement joins TRBV3-1 to TRBJ2-7; D might be TRBD1 (6 bases). V dropped 7 bases and J dropped 4 bases, with 11 bases sitting between them. Per germline, CDR1 LGHDT and CDR2 YNNKEL (reference sequence). The CDR3 length is 12 residues.

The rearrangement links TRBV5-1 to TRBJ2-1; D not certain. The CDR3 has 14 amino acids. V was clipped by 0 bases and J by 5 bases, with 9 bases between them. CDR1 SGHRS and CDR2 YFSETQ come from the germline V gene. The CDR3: CASSLEQDHNEQFF. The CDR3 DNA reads TGCGCCAGCAGCTTGGAGCAGGATCACAATGAGCAGTTCTTC.

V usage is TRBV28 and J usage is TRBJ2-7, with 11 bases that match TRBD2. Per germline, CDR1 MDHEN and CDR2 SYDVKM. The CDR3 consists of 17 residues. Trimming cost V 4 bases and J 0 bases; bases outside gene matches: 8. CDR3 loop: CASSSGTSGLSSYEQYF. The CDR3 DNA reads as TGTGCCAGCAGTTCCGGGACTAGCGGACTGAGCTCCTACGAGCAGTACTTC.

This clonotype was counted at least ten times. CDR3 amino acids: CASSLRGGQADTQYF. The CDR3 DNA follows: TGTGCCAGCAGCTTACGGGGGGGCCAAGCAGATACGCAGTATTTT. The chain carries TRBV7-2 and TRBJ2-3; TRBD2 matches 8 bases. With V trimmed by 2 bases and J by 4 bases, 5 bases remained unmatched. This CDR3 spans 15 amino acids. From germline, CDR1 is SGHTA and CDR2 FQGNSA.

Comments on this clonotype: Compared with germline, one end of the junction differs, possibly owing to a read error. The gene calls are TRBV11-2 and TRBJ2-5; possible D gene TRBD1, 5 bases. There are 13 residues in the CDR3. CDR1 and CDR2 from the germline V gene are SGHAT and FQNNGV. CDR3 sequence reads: CASTLGVQETQYF. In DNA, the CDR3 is TGTGCCAGCACCTTAGGGGTTCAAGAGACCCAGTACTTC.

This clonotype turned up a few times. The CDR3 DNA reads TGTGCCAGCAGCGTTAGCGGGAGCGACGAGCAGTACTTC. This sequence encodes CASSVSGSDEQYF. The chain couples TRBV7-2 to TRBJ2-7, with TRBD2 identical over 9 bases. Trimming took 5 bases from V and 5 from J; bases not matched to a gene: 4. CDR1 and CDR2 from the germline V gene are SGHTA and FQGNSA. This CDR3 region has 13 residues.

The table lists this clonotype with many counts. The CDR3 reads CATSDSSRQLEAFF. The CDR3 DNA follows: TGTGCCACCAGTGATTCCTCCAGACAACTTGAAGCTTTCTTT. The chain has TRBV24-1 and TRBJ1-1; D remains unclear. CDR3 length equals 14 residues. Trimming removed 2 bases from V and 7 bases from J, with 13 bases in between. Germline lookup yields CDR1 KGHDR and CDR2 SFDVKD.

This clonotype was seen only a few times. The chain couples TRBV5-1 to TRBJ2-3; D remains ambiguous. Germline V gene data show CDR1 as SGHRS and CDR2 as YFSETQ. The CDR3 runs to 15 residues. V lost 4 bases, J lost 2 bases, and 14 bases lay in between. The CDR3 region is CASSRSRTDTDTQYF. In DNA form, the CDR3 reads TGCGCCAGCAGCCGTTCAAGGACCGACACAGATACGCAGTATTTT.

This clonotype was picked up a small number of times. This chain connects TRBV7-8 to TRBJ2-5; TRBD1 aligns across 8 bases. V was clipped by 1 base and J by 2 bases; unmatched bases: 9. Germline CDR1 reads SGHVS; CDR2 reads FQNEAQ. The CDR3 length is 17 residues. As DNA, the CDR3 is TGTGCCAGCAGCTTAGTAGGACAGGGCCAGAAACAAGAGACCCAGTACTTC. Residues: CASSLVGQGQKQETQYF.

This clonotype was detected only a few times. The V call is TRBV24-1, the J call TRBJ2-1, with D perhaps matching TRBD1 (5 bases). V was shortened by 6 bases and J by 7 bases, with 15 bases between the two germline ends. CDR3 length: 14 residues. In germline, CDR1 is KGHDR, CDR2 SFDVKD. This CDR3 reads CATSSGPTFNEQFF. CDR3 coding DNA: TGTGCCACCAGTTCAGGGCCTACCTTTAATGAGCAGTTCTTC.